This TCR beta chain was recovered during a study of CD8 T cells in ankylosing spondylitis. With regard to this clonotype: The antigen remains unidentified.

Germline CDR1 and CDR2: DFQATT and SNEGSKA (reference sequence). V was cut by 3 bases and J by 4 bases, with 21 bases left in between. This CDR3 region has 16 residues. Study-wide results and caveats: Significantly higher representation of disease-linked clones was reported for matched ankylosing spondylitis synovial fluid. Seemingly distinctive of ankylosing spondylitis blood was a TCR beta motif formed by eight highly homologous variants. Disease-linked clones were CD8+ and relatively rare in peripheral blood. Reactive arthritis synovial fluid and blood previously showed some of these motif variants.

The TCR beta libraries were generated through quantitative 5'-RACE incorporating molecular barcodes. TCRdb re-called the 5' RACE reads with MiXCR, one entry per CDR3 protein. The data contain approximately 540,000 distinct CDR3 sequences, about 13% of them seen just once; the ten biggest clones take up approximately 6.3%. The sequence derives from a male donor with ankylosing spondylitis. Material: blood, either unsorted or a sorted T cell fraction (not recorded which). V usage is TRBV20-1 and J usage is TRBJ1-2; D remains ambiguous. Written as DNA, the CDR3 is TGCAGTGCTAGTCTTATACTAGCGAGAGGGCCCTATGGCTACACCTTC. Translation: CSASLILARGPYGYTF.